These 26 T cell receptor beta chains originate from one sample sequenced in a study of vaccination and CD4 T cells after COVID-19. Antigen specificity for these receptors is unknown. Treatment of the sample: 10-day PBMC culture with coronavirus spike peptide pools or control peptides (ViraFEST assay). Sequencing of DNA taken from cultured CD4+ T cells relied on the Oncomine TCR Beta short-read assay. TCRdb redid the calling of the PCR reads with MiXCR, one entry per CDR3 protein. Altogether 6,000 or so distinct CDR3 sequences are present, about 50% being singletons, with the ten largest covering roughly 30%. Sequenced sample: CD4+ T cells from blood, cultured in vitro. Source of these receptors: a human donor who had recovered from COVID-19.

The chain links TRBV7-8 to TRBJ2-1, with a weak D call TRBD2 (5 bases). This CDR3 has 16 residues. Germline lookup yields CDR1 SGHVS and CDR2 FQNEAQ. V was pared by 6 bases and J by 2 bases, with 17 bases between. The CDR3 DNA reads TGTGCCAGCAGTCGTGGAAGCGTAGCGACCTACAATGAGCAGTTCTTC. Amino acids: CASSRGSVATYNEQFF.

With regard to this clonotype: One end of the junction fails to match germline, which may point to a read error. The rearrangement uses TRBV30 and TRBJ2-5, with TRBD2 matching 8 bases. The CDR3 spans 13 residues. CDR1 is GTSNPN and CDR2 is SVGIG in the germline V gene (reference sequence). CDR3 sequence: CAWSVRGRETQYF. For the CDR3, the DNA is TGTGCATGGAGTGTACGCGGGAGGGAGACCCAGTACTTC.

The J gene is TRBJ2-1, the V gene TRBV18; 9 nucleotides agree with TRBD2. The germline V gene has CDR1 KGHSH and CDR2 LQKENI. This CDR3 has 15 residues. V was clipped by 6 bases and J by 4 bases; unmatched bases: 7. The CDR3 bases are TGTGCCAGCTCCCTCAGCGGGGGGCGATACAATGAGCAGTTCTTC. This codes for CASSLSGGRYNEQFF.

CDR3 in DNA: TGTGCCAGCAGCTTGGGACAGAACACTGAAGCTTTCTTT. Translation: CASSLGQNTEAFF. The V gene is TRBV7-3, the J gene TRBJ1-1; a possible D gene is TRBD1 (6 bases). Trimming removed 3 bases at V and 1 base at J, with 6 bases between. The CDR3 runs to 13 residues. Per the germline V gene, CDR1 is SGHTA and CDR2 is FQGTGA.

This clonotype is labeled hyperexpanded (1% or more). This chain uses TRBV6-1 with TRBJ1-6; 11 nucleotides align to TRBD1. Germline V gives CDR1 MNHNS, CDR2 SASEGT. The CDR3 contains 14 residues. J was trimmed by 10 bases and V by 6 bases; bases with no gene match: 5. The CDR3 reads CASSRGQGESPLHF. CDR3 coding DNA: TGTGCCAGCAGCAGGGGACAGGGGGAGTCACCCCTCCACTTT.

This clonotype has more than one count but fewer than ten. The chain is built from TRBV5-1 and TRBJ1-1; 8 nucleotides agree with TRBD1. The CDR3 consists of 13 residues. Germline CDR1 is SGHRS and CDR2 is YFSETQ. J was trimmed by 6 bases and V by 4 bases; bases with no gene match: 5. CDR3 sequence (DNA): TGCGCCAGCAGCCAACAGGGGGTCGCTGAAGCTTTCTTT. The encoded protein is CASSQQGVAEAFF.

This chain links TRBV20-1 with TRBJ1-2; 7 positions agree with TRBD1. CDR1 is DFQATT, CDR2 SNEGSKA, per germline (reference sequence). The J segment lost 2 bases and the V segment lost 3 bases, leaving 0 bases of the junction unmatched. The CDR3 contains 12 residues. CDR3 DNA sequence: TGCAGTGCTAGGGGACAGAACTATGGCTACACCTTC. It encodes CSARGQNYGYTF.

This clonotype has a handful of counts. The chain uses TRBV20-1 and TRBJ1-2; tentatively, D is TRBD1 (6 bases). CDR1 and CDR2 (germline): DFQATT, SNEGSKA (reference sequence). The CDR3 length is 16 residues. Trimming pared 0 bases from V and 3 bases from J, leaving 17 bases between. The CDR3 DNA is TGCAGTGCTAGAGATTTTTCGTCGGGGGCTTACTATGGCTACACCTTC. Protein sequence: CSARDFSSGAYYGYTF.

This clonotype came up a few times. The rearrangement links TRBV20-1 to TRBJ1-5; TRBD1 is a possible D gene (5 bases). CDR3 size: 13 residues. CDR1 and CDR2 (germline): DFQATT, SNEGSKA (reference sequence). Trimming took 4 bases from V and 1 from J, leaving 8 bases between them. The CDR3 sequence is CSAMDMSNQPQHF. The CDR3 DNA reads as TGCAGTGCTATGGACATGAGCAATCAGCCCCAGCATTTT.

There are a few counts of this clonotype. The rearrangement links TRBV24-1 to TRBJ2-3; D tentatively reads TRBD1 or TRBD2 (7 bases each). This CDR3 comprises 17 residues. Trimming took off 4 bases at V and 1 base at J, with 17 bases between the two ends. The germline gives CDR1 KGHDR, CDR2 SFDVKD. CDR3 DNA: TGTGCCACCAGTGACCAGGAACAGGGGAGGGGCACAGATACGCAGTATTTT. Amino acids: CATSDQEQGRGTDTQYF.

The rearrangement joins TRBV11-3 to TRBJ2-3; D uncertain. There are 14 residues in the CDR3. Deletions cut 5 bases from V and 4 bases from J, with 13 bases between. The germline gives CDR1 SGHNT, CDR2 YENEEA. The CDR3 reads CASSPPPIADTQYF. In DNA, the CDR3 is TGTGCCAGCAGCCCCCCTCCGATAGCAGATACGCAGTATTTT.

The chain couples TRBV9 to TRBJ2-3; either TRBD1 or TRBD2 may supply D (5 bases each). Germline V gives CDR1 SGDLS, CDR2 YYNGEE. The CDR3 length is 15 residues. V lost 2 bases and J 4 bases, leaving 14 bases between the germline ends. In DNA, the CDR3 is TGTGCCAGCAGCGTCCGGGACCTCCGGGCAGATACGCAGTATTTT. It specifies CASSVRDLRADTQYF. Supplemented by reference TRBV9 and TRBJ2-3, the full variable domain reads DSGVTQTPKHLITATGQRVTLRCSPRSGDLSVYWYQQSLDQGLQFLIQYYNGEERAKGNILERFSAQQFPDLHSELNLSSLELGDSALYFCASSVRDLRADTQYFGPGTRLTVL.

There are a few counts of this clonotype. The chain is built from TRBV15 and TRBJ2-7; D is tentatively TRBD1 or TRBD2 (5 bases each). Germline V gene sequence: CDR1 LNHNV, CDR2 YYDKDF (reference sequence). The CDR3 length is 14 residues. V lost 3 bases and J 3 bases, leaving 12 bases between the germline ends. The CDR3 region is CATSRPGRLYEQYF. The CDR3 DNA follows: TGTGCCACCAGCAGGCCGGGACGGCTCTACGAGCAGTACTTC.

This chain connects TRBV20-1 to TRBJ2-7, with 7 positions matching TRBD1. In germline, CDR1 is DFQATT, CDR2 SNEGSKA (reference sequence). This CDR3 region has 15 residues. The trim removed 3 bases at V and 0 bases at J, leaving 8 bases unmatched. CDR3 coding DNA: TGCAGTGCTAGCTCCGGGACAGCTAACTCCTACGAGCAGTACTTC. It translates to CSASSGTANSYEQYF.

The J gene is TRBJ2-7, the V gene TRBV25-1, with D uncertain. CDR1 is MGHDK and CDR2 is SYGVNS in the germline V gene. V shed 1 base and J shed 0 bases, with 10 bases lying between them. The CDR3 consists of 15 residues. CDR3 loop: CASSESRRSSYEQYF. The CDR3 bases are TGTGCCAGCAGTGAATCACGCAGAAGCTCCTACGAGCAGTACTTC.

The chain joins TRBV11-2 to TRBJ2-7; weak D call: TRBD2 (5 bases). The CDR3 loop spans 12 amino acids. Trimming removed 0 bases from V and 9 bases from J, with 9 bases in between. From germline, CDR1 is SGHAT and CDR2 FQNNGV. The CDR3 DNA follows: TGTGCCAGCAGCTTAGATAGGGAGAGGCAGTACTTC. Translated, it gives CASSLDRERQYF.

V and J are TRBV6-1 and TRBJ2-3, with D perhaps TRBD1 or TRBD2 (5 bases each). Trimming took off 7 bases at V and 2 bases at J, with 13 bases between the two ends. The CDR3 has 14 amino acids. Germline CDR1 is MNHNS and CDR2 is SASEGT. Here the CDR3 DNA reads TGTGCCAGCACCCGGGACGGACTCACAGATACGCAGTATTTT. This sequence encodes CASTRDGLTDTQYF.

The sample holds a few counts of this clonotype. The rearrangement joins TRBV20-1 to TRBJ1-6; a possible D gene is TRBD1 (5 bases). V lost 1 base and J 7 bases, leaving 11 bases between the germline ends. This CDR3 region has 14 residues. Germline loops: CDR1 DFQATT, CDR2 SNEGSKA (reference sequence). The CDR3 region has the DNA TGCAGTGCTAGAGCCCACCGACAGAATTCACCCCTCCACTTT. It encodes CSARAHRQNSPLHF.

The chain is built from TRBV19 and TRBJ2-3, with no clear D. CDR3 size: 11 residues. From germline, CDR1 is LNHDA and CDR2 SQIVND (reference sequence). Trimming shortened V by 8 bases and J by 6 bases, and 9 bases separated the two germline ends. This CDR3 reads CASLSGDTQYF. CDR3 nucleotides: TGTGCCAGTCTCTCGGGCGATACGCAGTATTTT.

The chain couples TRBV7-2 to TRBJ1-1, with no clear D. Germline lookup yields CDR1 SGHTA and CDR2 FQGNSA. This CDR3 has 15 amino acids. The V end was cut by 0 bases, the J end by 1 base, with 9 bases between. CDR3 loop: CASSLAGYGNTEAFF. CDR3 DNA: TGTGCCAGCAGCTTAGCAGGGTATGGGAACACTGAAGCTTTCTTT.

The V gene is TRBV27, the J gene TRBJ1-2, with 8 bases aligning to TRBD1. Germline V CDR1 and CDR2: MNHEY, SMNVEV (reference sequence). V trimming: 1 base; J trimming: 0 bases; junction bases outside the gene matches: 1. This CDR3 has 15 amino acids. The CDR3, as DNA: TGTGCCAGCAGTTTATACAGGGGGGCTAACTATGGCTACACCTTC. Protein sequence: CASSLYRGANYGYTF.

V is TRBV11-3 and J is TRBJ2-3, with 7 bases fitting TRBD1. The CDR3 covers 17 residues. J gave up 3 bases and V 3 bases, and 12 bases lay outside the gene matches. The germline V gene has CDR1 SGHNT and CDR2 YENEEA. CDR3 bases: TGTGCCAGCAGCTTTGTCTGGGAGACAGGGACAACAGATACGCAGTATTTT. Its translation: CASSFVWETGTTDTQYF.

This sequence joins TRBV5-6 and TRBJ1-6, with D hard to call. There are 14 residues in the CDR3. The germline CDR1 and CDR2 sequences are SGHDT and YYEEEE. V lost 4 bases, J lost 9 bases, and 14 bases lay in between. CDR3 bases: TGTGCCAGCAGCCAGACCGCACGGAGTTCACCCCTCCACTTT. Translating it yields CASSQTARSSPLHF.

This clonotype showed up just a few times. The J gene is TRBJ2-5, the V gene TRBV27; D is perhaps TRBD2 (7 bases). This CDR3 spans 19 amino acids. Looked up from germline, CDR1 is MNHEY and CDR2 is SMNVEV (reference sequence). Trimming took off 2 bases at V and 4 bases at J, with 26 bases between the two ends. The DNA of the CDR3 is TGTGCCAGCAGTTTAACCCGGGACCGGGGGGCGGCGGGTCGAGAGACCCAGTACTTC. It is translated as CASSLTRDRGAAGRETQYF.

In its sample, this clonotype ranks as large. The chain employs TRBV2 and TRBJ1-2, with D perhaps TRBD1 (5 bases). Germline V CDR1 and CDR2: SNHLY, FYNNEI. This CDR3 is built from 15 residues. The germline V and J ends were trimmed by 7 bases and 4 bases, with 19 bases remaining between them. CDR3 coding DNA: TGTGCCAGCACCCCTAATAGGGACGCTCCCTATGGCTACACCTTC. This encodes CASTPNRDAPYGYTF.

This clonotype turned up a few times. V is TRBV20-1 and J is TRBJ1-2; 7 bases are shared with TRBD1. Trimming took 3 bases from V and 5 from J; bases not matched to a gene: 9. The V gene's germline CDR1 is DFQATT and CDR2 SNEGSKA (reference sequence). The CDR3 covers 14 residues. CDR3 amino acids: CSASSPGQRYGYTF. CDR3 DNA: TGCAGTGCTAGTTCGCCGGGACAGCGGTATGGCTACACCTTC.